The T cell receptor (beta chain) under discussion was sequenced for a study of blood T cell repertoires in COVID-19. About the research overall: From the United States, Italy and Spain came samples of acute and convalescent COVID-19. PBMCs, B-cell-depleted T cells, or T cells were the source of the cDNA or gDNA that made up the material.

Profiling relied on immunoSEQ multiplex PCR, and the TCRdb table lists in-frame clones only, not all of them. The data contain 65,000 to 80,000 clones, roughly 84% of them singletons. Germline-derived CDR1 and CDR2 are SNHLY and FYNNEI. The junction had 5 bases not matched to a gene; V was cut back by 6 bases and J by 2 bases. This CDR3 contains 14 residues. This receptor was identified in a human donor in a cohort sampled during active COVID-19. This sequence joins TRBV2 and TRBJ2-7; 9 bases line up with TRBD1. Material: peripheral blood. The CDR3: CASSPGQGTYEQYF. Written as DNA, the CDR3 is TGTGCCAGCAGCCCGGGACAGGGAACCTACGAGCAGTACTTC.